This T cell receptor beta chain was identified in a study of graft-versus-host responses after intestinal transplantation. For the study at large: Multivisceral, liver-intestinal, or isolated intestinal transplants were received by the recipients. All recipients were given anti-thymocyte globulin induction, and tacrolimus and steroids were then administered for three to four years. Study results and limitations: Early post-transplant falls in HvG clones accompanied the peak levels of circulating GvH clones.

Germline loops: CDR1 KGHSH, CDR2 LQKENI. V lost 6 bases, J lost 5 bases, and 8 bases stayed unmatched. There are 14 residues in the CDR3. Clones were sequenced by immunoSEQ multiplex PCR, and TCRdb holds only the in-frame ones, with some missing. The data contain approximately 89,000 clones, about 90% of them singletons. The count of this clone is one. What it binds is not known. The chain links TRBV18 to TRBJ2-5; 8 positions match TRBD2. This TCR derives from a human donor who received an intestinal transplant. Sample: unstimulated CD4+ T cells sorted from spleen or lymph node cells, taken before intestinal transplant. For the CDR3, the DNA is TGTGCCAGCTCGCCAACGACTAGCGCGGAGACCCAGTACTTC. Protein product: CASSPTTSAETQYF. The full variable domain, completed using reference TRBV18 and TRBJ2-5, is NAGVMQNPRHLVRRRGQEARLRCSPMKGHSHVYWYRQLPEEGLKFMVYLQKENIIDESGMPKERFSAEFPKEGPSILRIQQVVRGDSAAYFCASSPTTSAETQYFGPGTRLLVL.